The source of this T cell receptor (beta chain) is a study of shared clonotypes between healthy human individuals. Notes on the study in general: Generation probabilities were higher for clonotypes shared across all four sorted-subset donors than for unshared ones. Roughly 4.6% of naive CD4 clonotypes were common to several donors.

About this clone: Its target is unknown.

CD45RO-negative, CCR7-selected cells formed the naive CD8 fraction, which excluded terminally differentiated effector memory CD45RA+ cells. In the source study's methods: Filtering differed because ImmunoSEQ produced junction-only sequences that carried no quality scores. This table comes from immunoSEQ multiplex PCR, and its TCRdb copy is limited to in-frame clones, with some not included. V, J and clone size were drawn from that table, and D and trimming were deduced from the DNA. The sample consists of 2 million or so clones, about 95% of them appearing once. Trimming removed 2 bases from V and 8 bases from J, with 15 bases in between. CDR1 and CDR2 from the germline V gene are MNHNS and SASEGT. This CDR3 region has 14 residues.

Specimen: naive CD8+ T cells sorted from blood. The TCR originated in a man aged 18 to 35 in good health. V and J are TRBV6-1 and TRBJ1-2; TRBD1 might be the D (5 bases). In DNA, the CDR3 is TGTGCCAGCAGTGAAAATGAGGGGCGGACGGGCTACACCTTC. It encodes CASSENEGRTGYTF.